This T cell receptor beta chain was captured by sequencing in a study of control samples from healthy donors and cancer patients. The CDR3 spans 13 residues. Germline V gene data show CDR1 as SGHDN and CDR2 as FVKESK. The junction had 2 bases not matched to a gene; V was cut back by 4 bases and J by 4 bases. Profiling relied on immunoSEQ multiplex PCR, and the TCRdb table lists in-frame clones only, not all of them. The repertoire holds some 66,000 clones, with 65% to 90% as singletons. The sequencing sample was made of blood. The chain joins TRBV14 to TRBJ1-2, with 8 bases that match TRBD1. The receptor was isolated from a man in his forties in good health. This CDR3 is CASSPDRVYGYTF. CDR3 coding DNA: TGTGCCAGCAGCCCGGACAGGGTCTATGGCTACACCTTC.